This T cell receptor beta chain was sequenced in a study of blood T cells in healthy people across ages. Study-wide results and limits: In older individuals, TCR beta diversity per million T cells was lower, falling roughly linearly with age. Long-lived donors exceeded aged donors in naive CD4+ cells and diversity.

The people who gave samples were healthy Caucasians from Russia, aged roughly 6 to 100. Per germline, CDR1 MGHRA and CDR2 YSYEKL. The V and J ends lost 8 bases and 4 bases respectively, with 20 bases between them. The CDR3 runs 15 residues. Primed by a sample-barcoded 5' primer and a J-beta primer mix, a second PCR proceeded for roughly 6 to 12 cycles. Each cDNA molecule received a tag from a template-switch adaptor that had 12 random nucleotides. TCRdb independently ran MiXCR on the 5' RACE reads; one entry per CDR3 protein. The profile covers about 1.5 million distinct CDR3 sequences, with 42% appearing a single time and 7.9% taken by the ten largest. On this clonotype: The antigen remains unidentified.

The source material was blood. This TCR came from a woman aged 18-29 years in good health. The J gene is TRBJ1-2, the V gene TRBV4-1; the D gene is possibly TRBD1 (5 bases). The CDR3 here is CASYGALGFGYGYTF. In DNA, the CDR3 is TGCGCCAGCTACGGGGCATTGGGGTTCGGCTATGGCTACACCTTC.